This T cell receptor beta chain was documented in a study of shared clonotypes between healthy human individuals. Study-level points and caveats: Blood was the only sampled material, and tissue repertoires likely differ.

Unsorted PBMCs provided DNA that was sequenced on ten immunoSEQ deep assay plates. Sequencing was performed with immunoSEQ multiplex PCR; in TCRdb, only in-frame clones are kept and a portion is missing. Among hundreds of thousands of clones listed, about 74% were seen once. A word on this clone: Its antigen is currently unknown.

Germline V lookup: CDR1 SEHNR, CDR2 FQNEAQ (reference sequence). CDR3 length equals 13 residues. V shed 7 bases and J shed 1 base, with 8 bases lying between them. The TCR originated in a woman in her thirties or forties in good health. Some clones in this sample may be carry-over from other donors' samples. The V and J genes are TRBV7-9 and TRBJ1-3; D unclear. Sequenced sample: PBMCs. The CDR3, as DNA: TGTGCCAGCACCTTGTCGTCTGGAAACACCATATATTTT. Translation: CASTLSSGNTIYF.